These 9 T cell receptor beta chains were sequenced from one sample in a study of response to subunit inactivated influenza vaccine. TCRdb itself ran the RT-PCR reads through MiXCR, one entry per CDR3 protein. Here the sample spans approximately 700,000 distinct CDR3 sequences, 15% to 18% being singletons. The input for sequencing was PBMCs from blood, taken 11 to 12 days after vaccination. The receptor set was obtained from a man aged 50 or older who received an inactivated influenza vaccine.

The V call is TRBV20-1, the J call TRBJ2-1; 9 nucleotides align to TRBD2. Per the germline V gene, CDR1 is DFQATT and CDR2 is SNEGSKA (reference sequence). Germline trimming cut 0 bases from V and 2 bases from J; bases unmatched to any gene: 5. The CDR3 sequence is 16 residues long. The CDR3 DNA sequence: TGCAGTGCTAGAGATTTAGCGGGAGAGACCTACAATGAGCAGTTCTTC. Translation gives CSARDLAGETYNEQFF.

This clonotype was detected ten times or more. The chain recombines TRBV12-3 or TRBV12-4 with TRBJ1-4; a possible D gene is TRBD1 (6 bases). This CDR3 has 16 residues. Between the trimmed V and J ends, which lost 8 bases and 3 bases, there was a span of 19 bases. CDR3 region: CASQRTRGDPNEKLFF. Here the CDR3 DNA reads TGTGCCAGCCAGCGCACAAGGGGGGACCCTAATGAAAAACTGTTTTTT.

This clonotype was counted once. The CDR3 loop is CSARQPTVSYEQYF. CDR3 in DNA: TGCAGTGCTAGACAGCCGACGGTGTCCTACGAGCAGTACTTC. The chain is built from TRBV20-1 and TRBJ2-7; D gene unclear. Germline values: CDR1 DFQATT, CDR2 SNEGSKA (reference sequence). This CDR3 is 14 amino acids long. Trimming cost V 2 bases and J 1 base, with 12 bases left between them.

The CDR3 coding sequence is TGTGCCAGCAGTTACTCGACCGGGACAGGCTCTTCCTACGAGCAGTACTTC. It yields the protein CASSYSTGTGSSYEQYF. The chain couples TRBV6-5 to TRBJ2-7; 8 bases agree with TRBD1. The ends lost 0 bases at V and 1 base at J; junction bases unmatched: 8. This CDR3 is 17 amino acids long. The V gene's germline CDR1 is MNHEY and CDR2 SVGAGI.

The chain recombines TRBV29-1 with TRBJ2-3; no clear D gene. V was clipped by 4 bases and J by 0 bases, with 8 bases between them. The V gene's germline CDR1 is SQVTM and CDR2 ANQGSEA. The CDR3 extends over 13 amino acids. Written as DNA, the CDR3 is TGCAGCGTTGGGCAGCTTAGCACAGATACGCAGTATTTT. Amino acid sequence: CSVGQLSTDTQYF.

This clonotype was observed a handful of times. The gene calls are TRBV4-3 and TRBJ1-1, with D tentatively TRBD1 (5 bases). V dropped 0 bases and J dropped 6 bases, with 14 bases sitting between them. Looked up from germline, CDR1 is LGHNA and CDR2 is YSLEER. The CDR3 has 15 residues. Here the CDR3 DNA reads TGCGCCAGCAGCCAAGAATTAGAGGGGAGGCCTGAAGCTTTCTTT. It is translated as CASSQELEGRPEAFF.

The chain has TRBV7-9 and TRBJ1-1; TRBD1 might be the D (6 bases). This CDR3 is built from 13 residues. V dropped 1 base and J dropped 6 bases, with 9 bases sitting between them. Germline CDR1 SEHNR, CDR2 FQNEAQ (reference sequence). The CDR3 protein is CASSLEGGAEAFF. CDR3 DNA: TGTGCCAGCAGCTTAGAGGGGGGGGCTGAAGCTTTCTTT.

This clonotype has only a few counts. This chain links TRBV3-1 with TRBJ2-7; 11 bases are shared with TRBD2. The trim removed 0 bases at V and 4 bases at J, leaving 5 bases unmatched. CDR3 length: 16 residues. Germline V gene data show CDR1 as LGHDT and CDR2 as YNNKEL (reference sequence). DNA for the CDR3: TGTGCCAGCAGCCAAGAACTGGGACTAGCGGAATACGAGCAGTACTTC. Translated, it gives CASSQELGLAEYEQYF.

About this clonotype itself: Sequence at one end of the junction differs from germline and may be a read error. V gene TRBV20-1 combines with J gene TRBJ1-6; no reliable D call. This CDR3 has 16 amino acids. Germline assignment: CDR1 DFQATT and CDR2 SNEGSKA (reference sequence). The CDR3 region has the DNA TGCTGTGCTAGAGATGGAAACAGCTCCTATAATTCACCCCTCCACTTT. Amino acid sequence: CCARDGNSSYNSPLHF.